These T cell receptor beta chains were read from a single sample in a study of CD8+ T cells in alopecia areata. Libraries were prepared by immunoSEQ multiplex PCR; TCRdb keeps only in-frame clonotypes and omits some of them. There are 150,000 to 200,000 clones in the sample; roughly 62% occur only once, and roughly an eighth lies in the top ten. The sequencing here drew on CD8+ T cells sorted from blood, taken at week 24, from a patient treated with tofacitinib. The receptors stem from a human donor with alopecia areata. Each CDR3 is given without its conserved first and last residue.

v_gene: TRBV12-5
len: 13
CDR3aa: ASAEAGKGNQPQH

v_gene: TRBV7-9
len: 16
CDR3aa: ASSANKGGPSYNSPLH

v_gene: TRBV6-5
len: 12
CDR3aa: ASSYSSGSYEQY

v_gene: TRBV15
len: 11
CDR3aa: ATSGQNTGELF

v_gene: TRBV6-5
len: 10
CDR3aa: ATSGGPKTQY

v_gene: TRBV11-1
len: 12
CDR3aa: ASGTRGRTDTQY

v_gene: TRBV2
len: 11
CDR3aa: ASSVRAEAEAF

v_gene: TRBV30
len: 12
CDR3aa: AWTPYRGFYGYT

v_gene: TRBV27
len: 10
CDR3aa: ASSDRTDTQY

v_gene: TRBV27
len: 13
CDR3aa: ASSSSRGSNQPQH

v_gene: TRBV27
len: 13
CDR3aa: ASSLSATSGNTIY

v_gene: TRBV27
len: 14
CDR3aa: ASSPKQRPLSQGYT

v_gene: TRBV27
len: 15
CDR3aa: ASSLDPWADRFNGYT

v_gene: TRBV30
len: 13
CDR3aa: AWSAGTGRYNEQF

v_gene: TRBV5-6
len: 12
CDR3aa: ASSLGTANYGYT

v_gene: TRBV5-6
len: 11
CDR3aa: ASSFGQGDTQY

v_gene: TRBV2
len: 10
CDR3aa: ASLSWADEQY

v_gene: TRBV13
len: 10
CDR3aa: ASTRSYNEQF

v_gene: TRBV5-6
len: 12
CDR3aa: ASSIDGQSDTQY

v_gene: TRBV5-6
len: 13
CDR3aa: ASSYRDRPFYEQY

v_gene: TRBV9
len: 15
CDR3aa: ASSDNLGQTNTGELF

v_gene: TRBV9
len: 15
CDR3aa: ASSAGRRGSYNSPLH

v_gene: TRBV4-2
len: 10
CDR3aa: ASSPQGHEQY

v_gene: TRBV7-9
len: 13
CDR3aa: ASSSSGQPYNEQF

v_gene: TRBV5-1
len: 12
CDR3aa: ASSLATRTSRMN

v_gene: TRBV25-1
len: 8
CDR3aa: ASSELPMG

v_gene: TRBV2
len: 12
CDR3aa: ASSRTGSTDTQY

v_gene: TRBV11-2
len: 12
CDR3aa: ASSLAGRGDEQY

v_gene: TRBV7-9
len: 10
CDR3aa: ASSLMGDTQY

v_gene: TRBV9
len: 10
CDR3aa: ASSAQGNGYT

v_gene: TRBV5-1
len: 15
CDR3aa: ASSVGQRPSYNSPLH

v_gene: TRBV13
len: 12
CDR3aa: ASSVGQLTYEQY

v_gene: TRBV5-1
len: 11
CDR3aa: ASMTSPINEQF

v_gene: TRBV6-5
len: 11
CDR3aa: ASRKGSRYEQY

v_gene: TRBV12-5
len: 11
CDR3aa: ASGLVRATEAF

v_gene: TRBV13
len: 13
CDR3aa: ASSFRTGANEKLF

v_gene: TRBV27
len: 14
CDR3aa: ASSLIVGGAPGGYT

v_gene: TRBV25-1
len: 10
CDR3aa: ASSVSSYEQY

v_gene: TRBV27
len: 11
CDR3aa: ASSLLLAGTQY

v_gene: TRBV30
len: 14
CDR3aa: AWSAGTSIRVEKLF

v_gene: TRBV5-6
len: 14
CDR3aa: ASSFPTGSSYNEQF

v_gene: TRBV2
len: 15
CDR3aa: ASSEPTGRVVTDTQY

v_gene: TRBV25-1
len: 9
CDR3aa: ASRMGRELF

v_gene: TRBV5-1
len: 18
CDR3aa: ASSPENSELAGANTGELF

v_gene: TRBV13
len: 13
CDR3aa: ASSFTHAGGDEQY

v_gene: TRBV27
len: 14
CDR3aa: ASRTSGARTHNEQF

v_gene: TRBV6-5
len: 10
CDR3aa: ASSEVTNEQF

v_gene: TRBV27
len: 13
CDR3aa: ASSAYRGPYTEAF

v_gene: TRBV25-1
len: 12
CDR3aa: ASSLAGGADTQY

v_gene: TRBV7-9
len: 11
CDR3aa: ASSTTGEHGYT

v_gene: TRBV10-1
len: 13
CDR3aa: ASSRGGTSSGEQY

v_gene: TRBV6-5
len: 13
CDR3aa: ASSYTPTPNTEAF

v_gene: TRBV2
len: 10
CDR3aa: ASSDPADTQY

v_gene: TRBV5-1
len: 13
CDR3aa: ASSPSLGQSYEQY

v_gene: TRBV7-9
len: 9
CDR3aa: ASSLRGGYT